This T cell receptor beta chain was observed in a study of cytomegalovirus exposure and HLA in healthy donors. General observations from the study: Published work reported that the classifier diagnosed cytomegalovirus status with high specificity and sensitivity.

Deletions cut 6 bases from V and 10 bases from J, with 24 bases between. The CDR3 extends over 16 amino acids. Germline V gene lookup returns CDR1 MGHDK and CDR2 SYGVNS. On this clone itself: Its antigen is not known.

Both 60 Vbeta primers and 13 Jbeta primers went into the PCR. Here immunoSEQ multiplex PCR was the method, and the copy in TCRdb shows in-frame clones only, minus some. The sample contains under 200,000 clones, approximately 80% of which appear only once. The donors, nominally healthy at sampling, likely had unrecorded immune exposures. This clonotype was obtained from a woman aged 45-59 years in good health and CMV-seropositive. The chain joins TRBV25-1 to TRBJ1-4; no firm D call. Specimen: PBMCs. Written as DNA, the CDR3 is TGTGCCAGCAGCGCCTTCACCGGCCCCACCGGCGGAAAACTGTTTTTT. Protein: CASSAFTGPTGGKLFF.